This T cell receptor (beta chain) was retrieved from a study of T cell changes during pregnancy in multiple sclerosis. Germline-derived CDR1 and CDR2 are LNHNV and YYDKDF (reference sequence). J lost 5 bases, V lost 2 bases, and 7 bases had no gene match. The CDR3 runs 15 residues. Libraries were prepared by immunoSEQ multiplex PCR; TCRdb keeps only in-frame clonotypes and omits some of them. The table includes about 57,000 clones, just over 90% detected once. The source material was peripheral blood, sampled after pregnancy. The TCR sequence derives from a female donor with multiple sclerosis, enrolled in a pregnancy study. The V and J genes are TRBV15 and TRBJ2-5, with 8 bases lining up with TRBD2. As DNA, the CDR3 is TGTGCCACCAGCAGATACGGGAGGGCCTTGGAGACCCAGTACTTC. This codes for CATSRYGRALETQYF.